This TCR beta chain emerged from a study of lymphopenia after photon versus proton radiotherapy. General observations from the study: Under photons, naive T cells and diversity fell while effector/memory populations rose. After the lymphocyte nadir, photon-treated repertoires showed oligoclonal expansion, especially of CD8+ Temra cells. Post-nadir TCR diversity decline inversely tracked overall survival among those who died.

The assay was immunoSEQ multiplex PCR, and TCRdb's table has in-frame clones only and misses some. The table has 70,000 or so clones, about nine tenths seen once. In regard to this clone: Its specificity is unknown.

V was pared by 4 bases and J by 5 bases, with 9 bases of the junction left unmatched. CDR1 is MDHEN and CDR2 is SYDVKM in the germline V gene. CDR3 length equals 16 residues. The chain combines TRBV28 with TRBJ2-1; 9 bases agree with TRBD2. This specimen consisted of peripheral blood, obtained from a patient treated with photon-based radiotherapy. The TCR was taken from a woman in her thirties or forties with cholangiocarcinoma. The CDR3 spells CASSSPYQREDNEQFF. CDR3 coding DNA: TGTGCCAGCAGTTCCCCGTATCAGCGGGAGGACAATGAGCAGTTCTTC. The full variable domain, its missing parts supplied by reference TRBV28 and TRBJ2-1, is DVKVTQSSRYLVKRTGEKVFLECVQDMDHENMFWYRQDPGLGLRLIYFSYDVKMKEKGDIPEGYSVSREKKERFSLILESASTNQTSMYLCASSSPYQREDNEQFFGPGTRLTVL.